Below, one T cell receptor beta chain is given with its context. Germline CDR1 is MDHEN and CDR2 is SYDVKM. V was shortened by 5 bases and J by 3 bases, with 23 bases between the two germline ends. This CDR3 contains 18 residues. Using immunoSEQ multiplex PCR, the repertoire was profiled, and TCRdb retains in-frame clones only, with some absent. The sample yields roughly 38,000 clones, about 90% seen once. The source of the sample is a study of control samples from healthy donors and cancer patients. The V gene is TRBV28, the J gene TRBJ1-3; TRBD1 might be the D (6 bases). The sample taken for sequencing was blood. This receptor was obtained from a woman in her forties or fifties in good health. This CDR3 reads CASSPSGWGALGGNTIYF. The CDR3, as DNA: TGTGCCAGCAGTCCCTCGGGGTGGGGGGCTCTTGGTGGAAACACCATATATTTT.